This T cell receptor (beta chain) was observed in a study of CD8 T cells in Susac syndrome. Sequencing of TCR beta drew on CD8+ and CD4+ T cells from blood. Trimming removed 3 bases from V and 0 bases from J; junction bases left unmatched: 11. The CDR3 runs 19 residues. Per the germline V gene, CDR1 is MGHDK and CDR2 is SYGVNS. When the RNA was reverse transcribed, random hexamers were used with an input of roughly 0.45 to 1 ug. An immunoSEQ multiplex PCR generated amplified TCR beta CDR3 products spanning 54 Vbeta and 13 Jbeta. From the immunoSEQ multiplex PCR reads, TCRdb called clonotypes with MiXCR, one entry per CDR3 protein. The sample contains hundreds of thousands of distinct CDR3 sequences, 70% to 90% of which appear only once.

The chain joins TRBV25-1 to TRBJ1-6; 7 bases agree with TRBD1. The clonotype was recovered from a human donor with multiple sclerosis. The material sequenced was CD8+ T cells from PBMCs. CDR3 residues: CASSDPGQRTSSYNSPLHF. CDR3 coding DNA: TGTGCCAGCAGTGACCCGGGACAGCGCACCAGCTCCTATAATTCACCCCTCCACTTT.